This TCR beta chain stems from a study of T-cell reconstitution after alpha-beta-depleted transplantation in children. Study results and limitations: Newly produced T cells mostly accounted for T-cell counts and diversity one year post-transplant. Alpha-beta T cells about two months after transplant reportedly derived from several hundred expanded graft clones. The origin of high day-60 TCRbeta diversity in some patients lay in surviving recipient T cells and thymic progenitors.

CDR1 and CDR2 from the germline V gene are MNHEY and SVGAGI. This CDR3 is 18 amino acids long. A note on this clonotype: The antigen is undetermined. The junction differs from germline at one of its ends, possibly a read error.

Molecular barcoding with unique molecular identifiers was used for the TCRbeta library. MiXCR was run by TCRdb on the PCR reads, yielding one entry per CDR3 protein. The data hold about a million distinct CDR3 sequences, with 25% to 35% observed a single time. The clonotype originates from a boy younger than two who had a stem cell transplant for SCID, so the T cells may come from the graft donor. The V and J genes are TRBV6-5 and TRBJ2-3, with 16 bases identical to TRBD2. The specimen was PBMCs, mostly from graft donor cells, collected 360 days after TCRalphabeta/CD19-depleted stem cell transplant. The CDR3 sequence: CASTYGTSGGGSTDTQYF. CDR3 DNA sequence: TGTGCCAGCACTTACGGGACTAGCGGGGGGGGAAGTACAGATACGCAGTATTTT.